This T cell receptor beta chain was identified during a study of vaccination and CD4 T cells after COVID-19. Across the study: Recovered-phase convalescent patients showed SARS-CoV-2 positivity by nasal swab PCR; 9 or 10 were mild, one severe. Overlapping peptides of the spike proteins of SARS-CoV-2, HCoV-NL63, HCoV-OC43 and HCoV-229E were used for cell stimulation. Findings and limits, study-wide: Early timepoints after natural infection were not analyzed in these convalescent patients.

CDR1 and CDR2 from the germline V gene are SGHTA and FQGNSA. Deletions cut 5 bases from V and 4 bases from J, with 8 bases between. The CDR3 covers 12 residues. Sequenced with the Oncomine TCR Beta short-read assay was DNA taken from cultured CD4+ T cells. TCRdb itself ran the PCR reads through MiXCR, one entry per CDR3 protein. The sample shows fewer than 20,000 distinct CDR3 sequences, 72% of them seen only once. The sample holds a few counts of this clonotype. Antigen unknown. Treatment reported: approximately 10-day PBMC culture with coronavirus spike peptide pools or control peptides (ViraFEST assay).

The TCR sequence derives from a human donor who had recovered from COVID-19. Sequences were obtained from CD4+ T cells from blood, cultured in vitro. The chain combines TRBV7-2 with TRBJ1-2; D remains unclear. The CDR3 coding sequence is TGTGCCAGCAGCCTAAGTACCTATGGCTACACCTTC. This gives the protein CASSLSTYGYTF.